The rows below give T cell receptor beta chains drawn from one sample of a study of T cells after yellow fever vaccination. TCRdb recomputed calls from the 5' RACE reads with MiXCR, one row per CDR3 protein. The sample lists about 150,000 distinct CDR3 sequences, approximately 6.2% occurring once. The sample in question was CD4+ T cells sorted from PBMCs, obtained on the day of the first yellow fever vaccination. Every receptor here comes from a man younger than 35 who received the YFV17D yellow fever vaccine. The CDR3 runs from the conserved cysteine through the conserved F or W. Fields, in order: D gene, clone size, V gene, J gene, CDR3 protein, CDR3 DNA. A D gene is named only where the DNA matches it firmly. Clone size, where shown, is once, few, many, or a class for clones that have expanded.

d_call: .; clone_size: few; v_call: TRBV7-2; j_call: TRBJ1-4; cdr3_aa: CASSQTGATNEKLFF; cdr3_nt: TGTGCCAGCAGCCAAACCGGCGCGACTAATGAAAAACTGTTTTTT
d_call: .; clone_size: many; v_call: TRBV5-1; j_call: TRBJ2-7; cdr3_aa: CASSLARAEQYF; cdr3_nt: TGCGCCAGCAGCTTGGCCAGGGCGGAGCAGTACTTC
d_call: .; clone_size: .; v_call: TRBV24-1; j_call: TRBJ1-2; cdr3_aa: CATSDYGLDGYTF; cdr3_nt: TGTGCCACCAGTGACTATGGACTGGACGGCTACACCTTC
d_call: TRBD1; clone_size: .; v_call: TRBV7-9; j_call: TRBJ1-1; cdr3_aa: CASSRGQEAFF; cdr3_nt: TGTGCCAGCAGCCGGGGACAGGAAGCTTTCTTT
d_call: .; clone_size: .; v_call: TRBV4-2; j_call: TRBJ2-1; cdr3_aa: CASSRAGVSNEQFF; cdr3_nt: TGTGCCAGCAGCCGGGCAGGGGTTTCCAATGAGCAGTTCTTC
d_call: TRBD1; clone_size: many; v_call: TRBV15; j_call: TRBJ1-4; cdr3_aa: CATSRGTGGTEKLFF; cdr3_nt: TGTGCCACCAGCAGAGGGACAGGGGGGACTGAAAAACTGTTTTTT
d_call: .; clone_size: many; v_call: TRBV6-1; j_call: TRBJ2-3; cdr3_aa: CASSEGGQAEITQYF; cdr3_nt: TGTGCCAGCAGTGAAGGGGGGCAGGCCGAAATAACGCAGTATTTT
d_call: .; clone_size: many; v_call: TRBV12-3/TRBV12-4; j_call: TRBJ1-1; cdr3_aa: CASNIRGLNTEAFF; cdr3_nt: TGTGCCAGCAATATTAGAGGCCTGAACACTGAAGCTTTCTTT
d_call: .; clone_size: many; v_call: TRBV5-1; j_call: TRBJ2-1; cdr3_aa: CASSWTGNEQFF; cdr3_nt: TGCGCCAGCAGCTGGACGGGAAATGAGCAGTTCTTC
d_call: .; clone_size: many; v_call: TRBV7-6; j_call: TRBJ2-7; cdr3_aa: CASSLETGSYEQYF; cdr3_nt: TGTGCCAGCAGCTTGGAGACAGGCTCCTACGAGCAGTACTTC
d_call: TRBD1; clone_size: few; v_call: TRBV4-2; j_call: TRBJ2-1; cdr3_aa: CASSPSLQPGQGMDEQFF; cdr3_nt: TGTGCCAGCAGCCCATCTCTCCAACCGGGACAGGGTATGGATGAGCAGTTCTTC
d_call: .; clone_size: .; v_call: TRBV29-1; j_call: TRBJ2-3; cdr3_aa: CSASGRRTDTQYF; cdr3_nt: TGCAGCGCCTCCGGCCGACGCACAGATACGCAGTATTTT
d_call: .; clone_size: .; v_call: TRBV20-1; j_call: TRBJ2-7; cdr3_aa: CSEGQGDYEQYF; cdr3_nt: TGCAGTGAGGGGCAGGGTGATTACGAGCAGTACTTC
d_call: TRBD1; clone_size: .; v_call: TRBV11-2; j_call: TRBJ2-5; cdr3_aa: CASSSIHTGGETQYF; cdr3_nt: TGTGCCAGCAGCTCGATCCACACAGGGGGAGAGACCCAGTACTTC
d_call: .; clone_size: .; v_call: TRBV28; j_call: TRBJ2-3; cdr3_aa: CASSLWNTQYF; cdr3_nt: TGTGCCAGCAGTTTATGGAATACGCAGTATTTT
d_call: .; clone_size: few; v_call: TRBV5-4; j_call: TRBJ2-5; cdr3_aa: CASNNWVAGQETQYF; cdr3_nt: TGTGCCAGCAACAATTGGGTGGCAGGGCAAGAGACCCAGTACTTC
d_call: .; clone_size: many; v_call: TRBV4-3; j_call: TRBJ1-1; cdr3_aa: CASSQDRGGSTEAFF; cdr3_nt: TGCGCCAGCAGCCAAGATAGGGGAGGGAGCACTGAAGCTTTCTTT
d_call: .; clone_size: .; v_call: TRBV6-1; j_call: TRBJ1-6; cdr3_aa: CASSTATGTGNSPLHF; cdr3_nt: TGTGCCAGCAGTACAGCGACCGGGACGGGAAATTCACCCCTCCACTTT
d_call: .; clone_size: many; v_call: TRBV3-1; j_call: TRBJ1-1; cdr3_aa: CASSQEGGEAFF; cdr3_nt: TGTGCCAGCAGCCAAGAGGGAGGTGAAGCTTTCTTT
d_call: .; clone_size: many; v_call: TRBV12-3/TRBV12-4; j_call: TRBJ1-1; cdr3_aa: CASSRALIGGNEAFF; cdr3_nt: TGTGCCAGCAGCCGCGCCTTGATCGGGGGTAATGAAGCTTTCTTT
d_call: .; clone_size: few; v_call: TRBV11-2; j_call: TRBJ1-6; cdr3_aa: CASSLGPSPPLHF; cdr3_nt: TGTGCCAGCAGCTTAGGCCCCTCCCCACCCCTCCACTTT
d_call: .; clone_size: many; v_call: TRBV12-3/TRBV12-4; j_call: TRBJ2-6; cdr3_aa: CASSSWTRAGANVLTF; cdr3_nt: TGTGCCAGCAGTTCGTGGACAAGAGCTGGGGCCAACGTCCTGACTTTC
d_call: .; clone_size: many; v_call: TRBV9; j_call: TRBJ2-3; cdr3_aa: CASSVARDTQYF; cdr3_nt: TGTGCCAGCAGCGTAGCCAGAGATACGCAGTATTTT
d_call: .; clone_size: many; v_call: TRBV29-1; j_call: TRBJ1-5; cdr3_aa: CSVGVRGQPQHF; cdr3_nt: TGCAGCGTTGGTGTAAGGGGGCAGCCCCAGCATTTT
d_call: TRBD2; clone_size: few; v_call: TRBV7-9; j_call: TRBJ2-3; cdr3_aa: CASSLGLASTPYTQYF; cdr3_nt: TGTGCCAGCAGCTTGGGACTAGCCAGTACCCCATATACGCAGTATTTT
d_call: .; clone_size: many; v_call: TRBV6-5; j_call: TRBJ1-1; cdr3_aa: CASSYLGGDTEAFF; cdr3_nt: TGTGCCAGCAGTTACTTAGGGGGTGACACTGAAGCTTTCTTT
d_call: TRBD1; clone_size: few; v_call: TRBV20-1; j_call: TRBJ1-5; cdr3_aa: CSAIRPDRTGQPQHF; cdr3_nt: TGCAGTGCTATTAGACCGGACAGGACGGGTCAGCCCCAGCATTTT
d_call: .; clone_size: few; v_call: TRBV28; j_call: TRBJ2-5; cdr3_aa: CASTTPGETQYF; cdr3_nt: TGTGCCAGCACAACCCCAGGCGAGACCCAGTACTTC